A single sample is the source of the 18 T cell receptor beta chains below, sequenced in a study of T cells expressing NK-cell markers. TCRdb re-called the 5' RACE reads; every CDR3 protein appears as one record, without DNA. This listing includes a few hundred thousand distinct CDR3 sequences. Sequenced input: blood T cells: a sorted CD56 or NKG2C T cell subset, CD4+ or CD8+ T cells, or bulk PBMC T cells (not recorded which). These receptors were obtained from a man younger than 35 in good health.

The chain links TRBV4-1 to TRBJ2-1; lacking DNA, the TRBD2 call made by TCRdb goes unchecked. The CDR3 runs to 16 residues. Germline V gene data show CDR1 as MGHRA and CDR2 as YSYEKL. The CDR3 sequence: CASSQDTSGRMNEQFF.

This chain uses TRBV5-1 with TRBJ1-5; no DNA is available, so the TRBD1 call from TCRdb remains unchecked. This CDR3 region has 17 residues. Germline assignment: CDR1 SGHRS and CDR2 YFSETQ. The CDR3 region is CASSLRPSGQGAQPQHF.

The chain joins TRBV24-1 to TRBJ2-3; absent DNA, TCRdb's TRBD1 call cannot be checked. This CDR3 comprises 15 residues. CDR1 is KGHDR and CDR2 is SFDVKD in the germline V gene. CDR3 in amino acids: CATSLGTVGPDTQYF.

The V and J genes are TRBV6-2 or TRBV6-3 and TRBJ1-2; the TCRdb D gene call, TRBD1, has no DNA to confirm it. The CDR3 sequence is 14 residues long. Germline CDR1 is MNHEY and CDR2 is SVGEGT. The CDR3 reads CASSGTGERLSYTF.

The gene calls are TRBV27 and TRBJ2-1; there is no DNA to check the TCRdb D call of TRBD2. The CDR3 is made up of 16 amino acids. CDR1 and CDR2 from the germline V gene are MNHEY and SMNVEV (reference sequence). The CDR3 protein is CASSLSTSGGYNEQFF.

The chain uses TRBV5-5 and TRBJ2-3; there is no DNA to check the TCRdb D call of TRBD1. Germline CDR1 is SGHKS and CDR2 is YYEKEE (reference sequence). The CDR3 runs to 17 residues. The CDR3 loop reads CASSLSRQGVSADTQYF.

The genes are TRBV12-3 or TRBV12-4 and TRBJ2-3; the D call from TCRdb, TRBD2, cannot be confirmed without DNA. The CDR3 is made up of 15 amino acids. The CDR3 sequence: CASSFTAGESDTQYF.

The chain employs TRBV10-3 and TRBJ1-2; the TCRdb D gene call, TRBD1, has no DNA to confirm it. Per germline, CDR1 ENHRY and CDR2 SYGVKD. This CDR3 contains 14 residues. The CDR3 loop is CATVRQGPNYGYTF.

The rearrangement joins TRBV12-3 or TRBV12-4 to TRBJ2-1; without DNA, the TCRdb call of TRBD1 cannot be checked. CDR3 size: 16 residues. CDR3 in amino acids: CASRGKGQGIYNEQFF.

The chain has TRBV9 and TRBJ2-7; TCRdb proposes TRBD2, but this gene call is untestable without DNA. The CDR3 extends over 14 amino acids. Germline CDR1 is SGDLS and CDR2 is YYNGEE. The CDR3 region is CASSPGLQVYEQYF.

The chain couples TRBV5-5 to TRBJ2-7; as DNA is missing, the TRBD2 call by TCRdb cannot be tested. The CDR3 runs to 15 residues. The germline gives CDR1 SGHKS, CDR2 YYEKEE (reference sequence). The CDR3 sequence: CASSFSGINLYEQYF. Full variable domain (missing parts from reference TRBV5-5 and TRBJ2-7): DAGVTQSPTHLIKTRGQQVTLRCSPISGHKSVSWYQQVLGQGPQFIFQYYEKEERGRGNFPDRFSARQFPNYSSELNVNALLLGDSALYLCASSFSGINLYEQYFGPGTRLTVT.

This chain links TRBV4-1 with TRBJ2-7; as DNA is missing, the TRBD1 call by TCRdb cannot be tested. Per germline, CDR1 MGHRA and CDR2 YSYEKL. The CDR3 consists of 16 residues. The CDR3 sequence: CASSQLAGELSYEQYF.

The gene calls are TRBV20-1 and TRBJ2-7; checking the TCRdb D call of TRBD2 is not possible without DNA. This CDR3 has 16 amino acids. Per the germline V gene, CDR1 is DFQATT and CDR2 is SNEGSKA (reference sequence). This chain's CDR3 is CSARDPAGWGTYEQYF.

CDR3: CASGLQGDGEQYF. The chain employs TRBV3-1 and TRBJ2-7; TCRdb picks TRBD1, but there is no DNA to check that call. The CDR3 totals 13 residues. Germline assignment: CDR1 LGHDT and CDR2 YNNKEL (reference sequence).

The chain recombines TRBV11-2 with TRBJ2-3; absent DNA, TCRdb's TRBD1 call cannot be checked. Germline V gives CDR1 SGHAT, CDR2 FQNNGV. The CDR3 has 15 amino acids. The CDR3 reads CASSLRGTGDDTQYF.

The genes are TRBV5-1 and TRBJ2-1; the D gene TCRdb calls, TRBD2, cannot be checked with no DNA. CDR1 SGHRS and CDR2 YFSETQ come from the germline V gene. CDR3 length equals 18 residues. CDR3 sequence: CASSAGLGPLSAYNEQFF.

The CDR3 here is CASRIGTPKGGRYEQYF. The chain is built from TRBV6-2 or TRBV6-3 and TRBJ2-7; the TCRdb call, TRBD2, lacks DNA for checking. There are 17 residues in the CDR3. The germline V gene has CDR1 MNHEY and CDR2 SVGEGT.

The V gene is TRBV12-3 or TRBV12-4, the J gene TRBJ2-1; TCRdb designates TRBD1, a call that cannot be tested without DNA. The CDR3 sequence is 14 residues long. The CDR3 sequence is CASSFTGAYNEQFF.